The clone carrying this T cell receptor beta chain was counted ten times or more. Its target is unknown. Each cDNA held unique molecular identifiers, and template switching gave it a universal primer site. TCRdb passed the 5' RACE reads through MiXCR, listing each CDR3 protein once. The sample gives approximately 670,000 distinct CDR3 sequences, roughly 6% of which show up once; around 1.9% is in the top ten. This sample was included in a study of identical twins. Study findings and constraints: Fewer insertions characterized abundant cord blood beta clonotypes, whereas memory repertoires showed none. It was cross-sectional statistical analysis, not following the same donors, that the conclusions relied on.

Germline trimming cut 2 bases from V and 2 bases from J; bases unmatched to any gene: 12. CDR3 length equals 18 residues. Germline CDR1 and CDR2: SGHRS and YFSETQ. V usage is TRBV5-1 and J usage is TRBJ2-3; TRBD2 matches at 9 bases. Sequenced material: naive T cells sorted from blood. This sequence originates from a man aged 18-30 years in good health. The CDR3 bases are TGCGCCAGCAGCTTTCCGTCGGGCAGCGGGGGGATCACAGATACGCAGTATTTT. The encoded protein is CASSFPSGSGGITDTQYF. Full variable domain (remainder filled in from reference TRBV5-1 and TRBJ2-3): KAGVTQTPRYLIKTRGQQVTLSCSPISGHRSVSWYQQTPGQGLQFLFEYFSETQRNKGNFPGRFSGRQFSNSRSEMNVSTLELGDSALYLCASSFPSGSGGITDTQYFGPGTRLTVL.